Many counts were recorded for the clone carrying this T cell receptor (beta chain). Its matching antigen is unknown. MiXCR was run by TCRdb on the RT-PCR reads, yielding one entry per CDR3 protein. Of about 520,000 distinct CDR3 sequences in the sample, around 7.7% were seen once. The sample originates from a study of response to subunit inactivated influenza vaccine. The study, taken as a whole, reports: Seasonal influenza vaccination, on each occasion, was suggested by the authors to recruit few new T cells.

This receptor was obtained from a man aged 50 to 69 who received an inactivated influenza vaccine. The specimen was PBMCs from blood, collected less than 25 months after vaccination.

The CDR3 spells CASSLAGWRASGVIEQFF. For the CDR3, the DNA is TGTGCCAGCAGCTTAGCAGGTTGGAGGGCTAGCGGGGTGATTGAGCAGTTCTTC. This chain connects TRBV11-2 to TRBJ2-1; 9 nucleotides align to TRBD2. The CDR3 totals 18 residues. The V gene end was trimmed by 1 base and the J gene end by 9 bases; junction bases not matched to a gene: 16. Germline V gene lookup returns CDR1 SGHAT and CDR2 FQNNGV.